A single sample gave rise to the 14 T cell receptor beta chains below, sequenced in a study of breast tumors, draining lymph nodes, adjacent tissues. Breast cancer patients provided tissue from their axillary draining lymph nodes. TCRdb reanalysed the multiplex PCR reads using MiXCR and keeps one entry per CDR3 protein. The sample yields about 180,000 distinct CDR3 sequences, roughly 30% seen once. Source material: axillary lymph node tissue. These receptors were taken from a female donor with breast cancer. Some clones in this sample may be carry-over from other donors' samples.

The CDR3 DNA sequence: TGTGCCACCAGGGGGGGCAGCTCAACCGGGGAGCTGTTTTTT. This encodes CATRGGSSTGELFF. The chain carries TRBV24-1 and TRBJ2-2; D is possibly TRBD1 or TRBD2 (6 bases each). Trimming stripped 7 bases from V and 5 bases from J, with 13 bases between. In germline, CDR1 is KGHDR, CDR2 SFDVKD. The CDR3 is made up of 14 amino acids.

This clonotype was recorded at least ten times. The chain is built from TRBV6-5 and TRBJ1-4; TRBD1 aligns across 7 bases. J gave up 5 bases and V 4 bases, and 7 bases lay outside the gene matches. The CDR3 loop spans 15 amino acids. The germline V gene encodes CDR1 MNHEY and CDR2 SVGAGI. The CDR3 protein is CASSSLTGRNEKLFF. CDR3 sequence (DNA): TGTGCCAGCAGTTCCCTGACAGGGAGGAATGAAAAACTGTTTTTT.

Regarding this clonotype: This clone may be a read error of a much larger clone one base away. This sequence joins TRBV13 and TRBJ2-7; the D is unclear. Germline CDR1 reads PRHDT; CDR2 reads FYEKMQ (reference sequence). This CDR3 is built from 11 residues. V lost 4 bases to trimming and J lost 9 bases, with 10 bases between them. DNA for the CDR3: TGTGCCAGCAGCTCCCCCCACGGGCAGTACTTC. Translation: CASSSPHGQYF.

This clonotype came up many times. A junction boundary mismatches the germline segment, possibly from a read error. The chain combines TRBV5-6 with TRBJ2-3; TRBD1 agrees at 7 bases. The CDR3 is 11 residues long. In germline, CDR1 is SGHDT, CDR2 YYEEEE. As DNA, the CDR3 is TGTGCCAGCAGCTGGACAGGTACGCAGTATTTT. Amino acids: CASSWTGTQYF.

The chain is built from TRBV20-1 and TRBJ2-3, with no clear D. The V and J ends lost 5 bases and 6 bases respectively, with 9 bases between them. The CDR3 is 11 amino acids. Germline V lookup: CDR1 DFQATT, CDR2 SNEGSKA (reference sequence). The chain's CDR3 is CSAVDGDTQYF. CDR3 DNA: TGCAGTGCTGTGGACGGTGATACGCAGTATTTT.

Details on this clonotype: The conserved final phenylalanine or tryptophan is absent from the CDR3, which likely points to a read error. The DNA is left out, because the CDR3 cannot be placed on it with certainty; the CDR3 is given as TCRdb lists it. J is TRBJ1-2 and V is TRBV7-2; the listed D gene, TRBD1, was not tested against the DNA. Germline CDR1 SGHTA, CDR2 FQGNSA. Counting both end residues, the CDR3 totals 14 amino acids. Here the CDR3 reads CASSTGPSTYGYAL.

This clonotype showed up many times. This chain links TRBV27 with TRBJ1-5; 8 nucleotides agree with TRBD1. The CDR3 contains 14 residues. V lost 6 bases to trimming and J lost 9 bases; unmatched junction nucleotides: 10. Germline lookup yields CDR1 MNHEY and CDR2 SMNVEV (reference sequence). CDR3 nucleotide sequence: TGTGCCAGCAGGGCGACAGGGGCGGTATCGCCCCAGCATTTT. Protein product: CASRATGAVSPQHF.

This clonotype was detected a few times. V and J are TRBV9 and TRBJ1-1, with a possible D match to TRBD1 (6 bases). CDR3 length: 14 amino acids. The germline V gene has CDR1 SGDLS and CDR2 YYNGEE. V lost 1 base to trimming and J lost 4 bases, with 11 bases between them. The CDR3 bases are TGTGCCAGCAGCGTACAGGAAGGGGGCACTGAAGCTTTCTTT. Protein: CASSVQEGGTEAFF.

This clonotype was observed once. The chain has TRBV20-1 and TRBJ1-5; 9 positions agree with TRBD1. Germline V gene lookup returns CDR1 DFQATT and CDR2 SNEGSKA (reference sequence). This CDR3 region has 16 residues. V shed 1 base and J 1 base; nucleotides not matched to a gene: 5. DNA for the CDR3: TGCAGTGCTAGAGCCCTGACAGGGGGGAGCAATCAGCCCCAGCATTTT. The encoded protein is CSARALTGGSNQPQHF.

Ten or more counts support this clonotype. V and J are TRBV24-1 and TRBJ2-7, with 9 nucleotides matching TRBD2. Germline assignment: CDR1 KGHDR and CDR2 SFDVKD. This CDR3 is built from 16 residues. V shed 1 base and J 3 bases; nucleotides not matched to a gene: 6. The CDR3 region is CATSDLSQRGVYEQYF. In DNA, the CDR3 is TGTGCCACCAGTGATTTATCCCAGCGGGGGGTCTACGAGCAGTACTTC.

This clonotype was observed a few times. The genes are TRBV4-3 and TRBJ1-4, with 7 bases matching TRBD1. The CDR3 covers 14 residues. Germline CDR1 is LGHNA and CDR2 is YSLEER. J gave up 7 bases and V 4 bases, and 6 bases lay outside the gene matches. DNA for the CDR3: TGCGCCAGCAGCCCCGGACAGGATCGTGAAAAACTGTTTTTT. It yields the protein CASSPGQDREKLFF.

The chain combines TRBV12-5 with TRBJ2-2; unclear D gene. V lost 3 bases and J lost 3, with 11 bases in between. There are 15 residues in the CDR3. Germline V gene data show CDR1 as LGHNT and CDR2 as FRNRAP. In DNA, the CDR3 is TGTGCTAGTGGTTTTGGAAGACTGCACACCGGGGAGCTGTTTTTT. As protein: CASGFGRLHTGELFF.

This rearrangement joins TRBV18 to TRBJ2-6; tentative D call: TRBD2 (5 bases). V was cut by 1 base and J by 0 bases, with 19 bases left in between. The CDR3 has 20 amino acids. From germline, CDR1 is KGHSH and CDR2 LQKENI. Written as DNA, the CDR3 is TGTGCCAGCTCACCACGTCCCCTGGAGGACTCGAACTCTGGGGCCAACGTCCTGACTTTC. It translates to CASSPRPLEDSNSGANVLTF.

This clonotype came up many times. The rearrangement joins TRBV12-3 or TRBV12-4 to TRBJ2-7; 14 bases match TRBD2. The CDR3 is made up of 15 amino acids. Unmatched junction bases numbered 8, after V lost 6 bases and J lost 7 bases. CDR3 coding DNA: TGTGCCAGCAGCCCGGGACTAGCGGGAGTGATTGAGCAGTACTTC. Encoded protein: CASSPGLAGVIEQYF.